This T cell receptor beta chain was found in a study of cytomegalovirus exposure and HLA in healthy donors. Regarding the study as a whole: Researchers reportedly found TCR beta sequences accurately predicted most subjects' HLA-A and HLA-B alleles.

Points on this clone: Its antigen remains unidentified.

13 Jbeta primers and 60 Vbeta primers were used for the PCR. In the study's own analysis: Later work found tens of millions of unique TCR beta chains, with some 11 million shared. TCRdb keeps only in-frame clones here, not all; method: immunoSEQ multiplex PCR. That table furnishes V, J and clone size, whereas the DNA furnished D and trimming. The table records over 130,000 clones, around three quarters of them present only once. Per germline, CDR1 SGHAT and CDR2 FQNNGV. This CDR3 comprises 17 residues. Trimming shortened V by 0 bases and J by 2 bases, and 16 bases separated the two germline ends. The chain has TRBV11-2 and TRBJ1-1, with D hard to call. The sequence derives from a man aged 35 to 55 in good health and CMV-seronegative. Sequencing was done on a sample of PBMCs. CDR3 coding DNA: TGTGCCAGCAGCTTAGACGCCCTGGCCAGGCCAAACACTGAAGCTTTCTTT. This translates into CASSLDALARPNTEAFF.